The clone carrying this TCR beta chain has only a few counts. Its antigen is not identified. This entry comes from a study of CD8 T cells in ankylosing spondylitis. Study outcomes and limitations: Researchers report that disease-linked clones proved CD8+ and relatively rare in peripheral blood. What appeared characteristic of ankylosing spondylitis blood was a TCR beta motif of eight highly homologous variants.

Trimming took off 4 bases at V and 1 base at J, with 12 bases between the two ends. Germline V gene lookup returns CDR1 KGHSH and CDR2 LQKENI. This CDR3 has 15 amino acids. Making the TCR beta libraries involved quantitative 5'-RACE with molecular barcodes. Using its own MiXCR run on the 5' RACE reads, TCRdb lists one record per CDR3 protein. There are around 230,000 distinct CDR3 sequences in the sample; about 9.1% occur only once, and nearly 7% lies in the top ten. The receptor's source is a male donor with ankylosing spondylitis or in good health (not recorded which). The specimen was blood, either unsorted or a sorted T cell fraction (not recorded which). The chain employs TRBV18 and TRBJ2-3, with D perhaps matching TRBD2 (6 bases). The DNA of the CDR3 is TGTGCCAGCTCACGAATGGCTAGCGGCACAGATACGCAGTATTTT. Its protein is CASSRMASGTDTQYF.